Below are 7 T cell receptor beta chains sequenced from a single sample in a study of blood T cell repertoires in COVID-19. Generated by immunoSEQ multiplex PCR, the TCRdb table keeps only in-frame clones and is missing some. The table lists some 130,000 clones, approximately 78% of them singletons. The sample consisted of peripheral blood. Every receptor here comes from a man aged 60 to 75 who had recovered from COVID-19.

This clone has just one count. The chain couples TRBV28 to TRBJ1-4; 7 nucleotides align to TRBD1. Germline V gives CDR1 MDHEN, CDR2 SYDVKM. The V and J ends lost 7 bases and 5 bases, in that order; junction bases with no gene match: 7. There are 14 residues in the CDR3. CDR3 in amino acids: CASTGDSPNEKLFF. The DNA of the CDR3 is TGTGCCAGCACCGGGGACAGCCCCAATGAAAAACTGTTTTTT.

V usage is TRBV27 and J usage is TRBJ1-1; D might be TRBD1 (5 bases). The V end lost 2 bases, the J end lost 2 bases, and 9 bases lay between the germline ends. The germline CDR1 and CDR2 sequences are MNHEY and SMNVEV (reference sequence). There are 14 residues in the CDR3. The CDR3 DNA reads as TGTGCCAGCAGTTTAAGACAGACTAACACTGAAGCTTTCTTT. This translates into CASSLRQTNTEAFF.

This clone was observed a handful of times. V and J are TRBV11-2 and TRBJ2-7; the D gene is possibly TRBD2 (5 bases). CDR1 is SGHAT, CDR2 FQNNGV, per germline. The CDR3 contains 14 residues. Between the trimmed V and J ends, which lost 1 base and 6 bases, there was a span of 13 bases. CDR3 sequence: CASSLVGIATEQYF. CDR3 in DNA: TGTGCCAGCAGCTTAGTCGGGATCGCAACCGAGCAGTACTTC.

V is TRBV7-2 and J is TRBJ2-2; 7 positions agree with TRBD2. Per the germline V gene, CDR1 is SGHTA and CDR2 is FQGNSA. The CDR3 consists of 15 residues. V lost 5 bases to trimming and J lost 4 bases; unmatched junction nucleotides: 7. The CDR3 DNA reads TGTGCCAGCAGCATCGGACTAGTCGGCACCGGGGAGCTGTTTTTT. It is translated as CASSIGLVGTGELFF.

The genes are TRBV5-1 and TRBJ2-7, with 10 bases matching TRBD2. The CDR3 spans 14 residues. The ends lost 3 bases at V and 5 bases at J; junction bases unmatched: 5. Per germline, CDR1 SGHRS and CDR2 YFSETQ. The CDR3 nucleotides are TGCGCCAGCAGCTCTAGCGGGAGTATGAACGAGCAGTACTTC. Translated, it gives CASSSSGSMNEQYF.

The rearrangement links TRBV29-1 to TRBJ2-5; D is unresolved. This CDR3 region has 12 residues. Between the trimmed V and J ends, which lost 0 bases and 5 bases, there was a span of 7 bases. Germline V gives CDR1 SQVTM, CDR2 ANQGSEA. CDR3 bases: TGCAGCGTTGAAGAACGGGTTGAGACCCAGTACTTC. It yields the protein CSVEERVETQYF.

The chain is built from TRBV7-2 and TRBJ2-1; TRBD2 agrees at 10 bases. The V and J ends lost 3 bases and 3 bases, in that order; junction bases with no gene match: 2. CDR3 size: 15 residues. Germline-derived CDR1 and CDR2 are SGHTA and FQGNSA. The CDR3 spells CASSFTSGNYNEQFF. The CDR3 DNA reads TGTGCCAGCAGCTTTACTAGCGGGAACTACAATGAGCAGTTCTTC.